The subject of this entry is one T cell receptor (beta chain). The antigen remains undetermined. This sample was included in a study of beta chain features in type 1 diabetes. Study in general: Sorted cells from all samples, numbering roughly 100 million, were examined. Findings of the study overall: TCRB CDR3 length was moderately but significantly reduced in all four CD4+ subsets of Type 1 diabetes patients.

This CDR3 has 15 amino acids. Germline V gene lookup returns CDR1 MDHEN and CDR2 SYDVKM. V was pared by 7 bases and J by 0 bases, with 5 bases of the junction left unmatched. Every bit of the isolated RNA underwent reverse transcription, so sequencing read expressed TCRB transcripts. Profiled with immunoSEQ multiplex PCR; TCRdb holds only in-frame clones, not every one. The sample lists around 250,000 clones; approximately 15% were seen once. The chain couples TRBV28 to TRBJ2-7, with 11 nucleotides matching TRBD1. Specimen: naive CD4+ T cells from blood. The receptor comes from a man aged 30 to 45 with type 1 diabetes. CDR3 coding DNA: TGTGCCAGCACCCCCGGACAGGGGGCCTCCTACGAGCAGTACTTC. This encodes CASTPGQGASYEQYF.